Listed here are 32 T cell receptor beta chains from one sample, sequenced in a study of CD8 T cells in Susac syndrome. Random hexamers were used to reverse transcribe the RNA input (about 0.5 to 1 ug). TCRdb ran MiXCR on the immunoSEQ multiplex PCR reads and lists one entry per CDR3 protein. Of around 200,000 distinct CDR3 sequences listed, roughly 94% were seen once; the top ten hold around 0.1%. The sequenced sample was CD4+ T cells from PBMCs. Receptors were obtained from a human donor in good health.

The chain combines TRBV3-1 with TRBJ1-2; no reliable D call. CDR1 LGHDT and CDR2 YNNKEL come from the germline V gene (reference sequence). Trimming stripped 1 base from V and 5 bases from J, with 8 bases between. This CDR3 spans 13 amino acids. The CDR3 reads CASSQVNGYGYTF. The CDR3, as DNA: TGTGCCAGCAGCCAAGTTAACGGATATGGCTACACCTTC.

CDR3: CAWSQGGNQPQHF. DNA for the CDR3: TGTGCCTGGAGCCAGGGGGGGAATCAGCCCCAGCATTTT. The V call is TRBV30, the J call TRBJ1-5; TRBD1 aligns across 7 bases. Germline-derived CDR1 and CDR2 are GTSNPN and SVGIG (reference sequence). V lost 3 bases, J lost 4 bases, and 3 bases stayed unmatched. CDR3 size: 13 residues.

The chain links TRBV7-2 to TRBJ2-3, with D uncertain. Germline V gene sequence: CDR1 SGHTA, CDR2 FQGNSA. Trimming removed 2 bases from V and 0 bases from J, with 12 bases in between. The CDR3 totals 16 residues. The CDR3 DNA sequence: TGTGCCAGCAGCTTACTGGATCCCCTTAGCACAGATACGCAGTATTTT. Translation: CASSLLDPLSTDTQYF.

J is TRBJ2-3 and V is TRBV20-1; tentative D call: TRBD2 (6 bases). CDR3 size: 11 residues. The germline V gene has CDR1 DFQATT and CDR2 SNEGSKA (reference sequence). The ends were cut back, 3 bases at V and 10 bases at J, with 11 bases in the middle. The DNA for the CDR3 is TGCAGTGCTAGGCAAAGGGAGGCGCAGTATTTT. This encodes CSARQREAQYF.

This chain connects TRBV3-1 to TRBJ2-2; possible D gene TRBD2, 6 bases. From germline, CDR1 is LGHDT and CDR2 YNNKEL (reference sequence). The CDR3 has 15 residues. The V gene lost 2 bases and the J gene lost 3 bases, with 10 bases spanning the gap. Here the CDR3 DNA reads TGTGCCAGCAGCCAAATCGGCGGGGACACCGGGGAGCTGTTTTTT. This gives the protein CASSQIGGDTGELFF.

This chain links TRBV28 with TRBJ1-1; D is unclear. The CDR3 has 10 residues. Between the trimmed V and J ends, which lost 5 bases and 7 bases, there was a span of 5 bases. Germline V gives CDR1 MDHEN, CDR2 SYDVKM. CDR3 nucleotides: TGTGCCAGCAGTGGGATTGAAGCTTTCTTT. Protein sequence: CASSGIEAFF.

Comments on this clonotype: At one end the junction does not follow the germline gene, possibly because of a read error. V gene TRBV3-1 combines with J gene TRBJ2-2; D call uncertain. Germline V gives CDR1 LGHDT, CDR2 YNNKEL (reference sequence). CDR3 length: 15 amino acids. The CDR3 DNA reads as TGCGCCAGCAGCTGGACCTTTCGTGACACCGGGGAGCTGTTTTTT. Amino acid sequence: CASSWTFRDTGELFF.

The rearrangement links TRBV3-1 to TRBJ1-5, with D uncertain. V was cut by 3 bases and J by 0 bases, with 9 bases left in between. CDR1 LGHDT and CDR2 YNNKEL come from the germline V gene (reference sequence). CDR3 length equals 15 residues. The CDR3 nucleotides read TGTGCCAGCAGCCATGGCATAGATAGCAATCAGCCCCAGCATTTT. Protein product: CASSHGIDSNQPQHF.

This clonotype was seen only once. This sequence joins TRBV29-1 and TRBJ1-6; possible D gene TRBD1, 6 bases. Germline values: CDR1 SQVTM, CDR2 ANQGSEA. The ends were cut back, 6 bases at V and 15 bases at J, with 21 bases in the middle. This CDR3 has 13 residues. CDR3 sequence reads: CSVQPTGYSFLHF. CDR3 nucleotides: TGCAGCGTGCAACCCACAGGGTATTCGTTCCTCCACTTT.

This chain links TRBV20-1 with TRBJ1-2, with 9 bases fitting TRBD1. V trimming: 6 bases; J trimming: 8 bases; junction bases outside the gene matches: 7. Germline CDR1 DFQATT, CDR2 SNEGSKA (reference sequence). The CDR3 totals 12 residues. CDR3 sequence (DNA): TGCAGTGCAACCGGGACAGGGTCCGGCTACACCTTC. Protein product: CSATGTGSGYTF.

The chain recombines TRBV28 with TRBJ2-3; D remains unclear. CDR1 and CDR2 (germline): MDHEN, SYDVKM. The CDR3 sequence is 13 residues long. V gave up 8 bases and J gave up 0 bases, with 9 bases separating them. The CDR3 nucleotides read TGTGCCAGCGGTGAACCTAGCACAGATACGCAGTATTTT. Its translation: CASGEPSTDTQYF.

The rearrangement links TRBV15 to TRBJ1-1; D remains ambiguous. The CDR3 length is 15 residues. With 0 bases removed from V and 6 bases from J, the gap between germline ends came to 14 bases. Germline CDR1 LNHNV, CDR2 YYDKDF (reference sequence). As DNA, the CDR3 is TGTGCCACCAGCAGAGATAAAGGGCTGATCGCTGAAGCTTTCTTT. This translates into CATSRDKGLIAEAFF.

This clonotype was counted a single time. The V and J genes are TRBV28 and TRBJ1-1; possibly TRBD1 for D (5 bases). This CDR3 region has 15 residues. The V and J ends lost 2 bases and 1 base respectively, with 11 bases between them. CDR1 and CDR2 from the germline V gene are MDHEN and SYDVKM. CDR3 residues: CASSLLGTENTEAFF. Written as DNA, the CDR3 is TGTGCCAGCAGTTTACTGGGGACCGAGAACACTGAAGCTTTCTTT.

V and J are TRBV7-2 and TRBJ2-7, with D tentatively TRBD1 (5 bases). V was clipped by 4 bases and J by 3 bases, with 13 bases between them. Looked up from germline, CDR1 is SGHTA and CDR2 is FQGNSA. The CDR3 has 14 residues. CDR3 sequence: CASSSVGANYEQYF. In nucleotides, the CDR3 is TGTGCCAGCAGCTCAGTTGGGGCTAACTACGAGCAGTACTTC.

DNA for the CDR3: TGTGCCAGCAGTGACTCAGCAGGCACAGATACGCAGTATTTT. Translation: CASSDSAGTDTQYF. V usage is TRBV6-4 and J usage is TRBJ2-3; no clear D. Germline V gene data show CDR1 as MRHNA and CDR2 as SNTAGT. This CDR3 has 14 residues. V dropped 0 bases and J dropped 1 base, with 5 bases sitting between them.

This rearrangement joins TRBV29-1 to TRBJ1-1; maybe TRBD1 (5 bases). V lost 5 bases to trimming and J lost 0 bases, with 10 bases between them. The germline gives CDR1 SQVTM, CDR2 ANQGSEA. CDR3 size: 13 residues. CDR3 bases: TGCAGCGTTACAGGTCTGTTGAACACTGAAGCTTTCTTT. Translating gives CSVTGLLNTEAFF. The whole variable domain, filled in from reference TRBV29-1 and TRBJ1-1, reads SAVISQKPSRDICQRGTSLTIQCQVDSQVTMMFWYRQQPGQSLTLIATANQGSEATYESGFVIDKFPISRPNLTFSTLTVSNMSPEDSSIYLCSVTGLLNTEAFFGQGTRLTVV.

The chain employs TRBV6-1 and TRBJ2-6; D is tentatively TRBD1 or TRBD2 (5 bases each). Germline CDR1 is MNHNS and CDR2 is SASEGT. The CDR3 has 18 residues. Trimming took 6 bases from V and 4 from J, leaving 22 bases between them. CDR3 region: CASRTKRMGQKGANVLTF. The CDR3 nucleotides are TGTGCCAGCAGAACTAAGCGGATGGGGCAGAAAGGGGCCAACGTCCTGACTTTC.

The V and J genes are TRBV20-1 and TRBJ2-1; D may be TRBD2 (5 bases). Trimming shortened V by 6 bases and J by 2 bases, and 14 bases separated the two germline ends. CDR3 size: 14 residues. Germline assignment: CDR1 DFQATT and CDR2 SNEGSKA (reference sequence). CDR3 sequence reads: CSATGLAPYNEQFF. The CDR3 DNA follows: TGCAGTGCCACCGGGCTAGCCCCCTACAATGAGCAGTTCTTC.

V gene TRBV7-9 combines with J gene TRBJ1-2; D is undetermined. With 5 bases removed from V and 3 bases from J, the gap between germline ends came to 7 bases. Germline CDR1 is SEHNR and CDR2 is FQNEAQ (reference sequence). This CDR3 has 12 residues. DNA for the CDR3: TGTGCCAGCAGCCAAATTTACTATGGCTACACCTTC. It yields the protein CASSQIYYGYTF.

V is TRBV6-5 and J is TRBJ1-5; D remains unclear. This CDR3 has 12 amino acids. V lost 0 bases, J lost 6 bases, and 3 bases lay in between. Germline CDR1 reads MNHEY; CDR2 reads SVGAGI. The CDR3 coding sequence is TGTGCCAGCAGTTACTCGCGTCAGCCCCAGCATTTT. Translating gives CASSYSRQPQHF.

The CDR3 nucleotides are TGTGCCAGCAAGAGAACTCACACAGATACGCAGTATTTT. It specifies CASKRTHTDTQYF. The chain carries TRBV25-1 and TRBJ2-3; D gene unclear. The CDR3 has 13 amino acids. Germline V gene sequence: CDR1 MGHDK, CDR2 SYGVNS. The ends were cut back, 7 bases at V and 2 bases at J, with 10 bases in the middle.

This clonotype is a singleton in its sample. This chain uses TRBV4-3 with TRBJ2-7; 7 bases are a match to TRBD2. Germline V gene lookup returns CDR1 LGHNA and CDR2 YSLEER. V gave up 4 bases and J gave up 2 bases; unmatched junction bases: 11. The CDR3 extends over 16 amino acids. CDR3 in DNA: TGCGCCAGCAGCCGCAGCGGGACTACGTTTCCCTACGAGCAGTACTTC. Its protein product is CASSRSGTTFPYEQYF.

This sequence joins TRBV2 and TRBJ1-2, with 7 nucleotides matching TRBD1. The CDR3 runs 12 residues. With V trimmed by 11 bases and J by 2 bases, 5 bases remained unmatched. CDR1 and CDR2 (germline): SNHLY, FYNNEI. The chain's CDR3 is CAGQGENYGYTF. The CDR3 nucleotides are TGTGCCGGCCAGGGGGAGAACTATGGCTACACCTTC.

V usage is TRBV14 and J usage is TRBJ2-7, with TRBD1 as a possible D gene (5 bases). This CDR3 region has 18 residues. CDR1 and CDR2 from the germline V gene are SGHDN and FVKESK. V lost 0 bases and J lost 0, with 18 bases in between. CDR3 bases: TGTGCCAGCAGCCAAGAAAGAAGATATGTCGACAGCTCCTACGAGCAGTACGTC. Its translation is CASSQERRYVDSSYEQYV.

V gene TRBV9 combines with J gene TRBJ2-5; TRBD2 matches at 14 bases. V trimming: 3 bases; J trimming: 5 bases; junction bases outside the gene matches: 6. Germline values: CDR1 SGDLS, CDR2 YYNGEE. The CDR3 covers 16 residues. CDR3: CASSAGLAGDRETQYF. As DNA, the CDR3 is TGTGCCAGCAGCGCGGGACTAGCGGGAGATCGGGAGACCCAGTACTTC.

V is TRBV4-3 and J is TRBJ2-1; TRBD1 aligns across 9 bases. J gave up 7 bases and V 0 bases, and 10 bases lay outside the gene matches. Germline V lookup: CDR1 LGHNA, CDR2 YSLEER. The CDR3 length is 17 residues. CDR3 nucleotide sequence: TGCGCCAGCAGCCAAGAACTGGGACAGGGACGCCGGAATGAGCAGTTCTTC. It codes for CASSQELGQGRRNEQFF.

This rearrangement joins TRBV14 to TRBJ2-1, with D maybe TRBD1 (6 bases). Per the germline V gene, CDR1 is SGHDN and CDR2 is FVKESK. Trimming took off 0 bases at V and 7 bases at J, with 13 bases between the two ends. The length of the CDR3 is 15 residues. In DNA form, the CDR3 reads TGTGCCAGCAGCCAAGATCCCCAGGGGTGGAATGAGCAGTTCTTC. Translated: CASSQDPQGWNEQFF.

This clonotype occurred a few times. The chain employs TRBV5-6 and TRBJ2-6; D is tentatively TRBD1 or TRBD2 (6 bases each). The CDR3 is 18 residues long. Germline CDR1 reads SGHDT; CDR2 reads YYEEEE. The germline V and J ends were trimmed by 4 bases and 0 bases, with 17 bases remaining between them. The CDR3 nucleotides read TGTGCCAGCAGCCGCCTGCGGGACACCTACTCTGGGGCCAACGTCCTGACTTTC. It is translated as CASSRLRDTYSGANVLTF.

This sequence joins TRBV20-1 and TRBJ1-5; 8 bases line up with TRBD1. Germline CDR1 is DFQATT and CDR2 is SNEGSKA (reference sequence). V shed 3 bases, J shed 3 bases, and the junction held 1 base outside the gene matches. There are 13 residues in the CDR3. The CDR3 DNA reads TGCAGTGCTAGGGGACAGGTCAATCAGCCCCAGCATTTT. As protein: CSARGQVNQPQHF.

The chain joins TRBV4-3 to TRBJ2-1, with 8 bases identical to TRBD2. There are 18 residues in the CDR3. Germline V lookup: CDR1 LGHNA, CDR2 YSLEER. V shed 4 bases, J shed 4 bases, and the junction held 15 bases outside the gene matches. CDR3 sequence: CASSLYYSGMTPYNEQFF. In DNA form, the CDR3 reads TGCGCCAGCAGCCTTTATTATAGCGGGATGACACCTTACAATGAGCAGTTCTTC.

The rearrangement joins TRBV18 to TRBJ1-3; TRBD1 is a possible D gene (5 bases). Germline values: CDR1 KGHSH, CDR2 LQKENI. V lost 5 bases, J lost 14 bases, and 13 bases lay in between. This CDR3 spans 11 amino acids. The CDR3 DNA is TGTGCCAGCTCAGAAGACAGCGGAGTATATTTT. Amino acid sequence: CASSEDSGVYF. The whole variable domain, remainder taken from reference TRBV18 and TRBJ1-3, is NAGVMQNPRHLVRRRGQEARLRCSPMKGHSHVYWYRQLPEEGLKFMVYLQKENIIDESGMPKERFSAEFPKEGPSILRIQQVVRGDSAAYFCASSEDSGVYFGEGSWLTVV.

The chain links TRBV6-2 or TRBV6-3 to TRBJ1-1; D might be TRBD1 (6 bases). Per the germline V gene, CDR1 is MNHEY and CDR2 is SVGEGT. Trimming removed 6 bases from V and 4 bases from J, with 15 bases in between. This CDR3 has 14 amino acids. CDR3: CASRTGPDLTEAFF. The CDR3 DNA reads as TGTGCCAGCAGGACAGGTCCGGACCTCACTGAAGCTTTCTTT.